This TCR beta chain was identified during a study of CXCR3-negative and CXCR3-positive naive CD8 T cells. Germline-derived CDR1 and CDR2 are ENHRY and SYGVKD. The CDR3 runs 16 residues. UMI-tagged TRB cDNA libraries were built via 5' RACE. Using the 5' RACE reads, TCRdb records one entry per CDR3 protein without DNA. The sample holds 50,000 to 65,000 distinct CDR3 sequences. Study-level results: CXCR3-negative naive cells had less hydrophobic TRB CDR3s than did CXCR3-positive naive cells. The study found that naive CXCR3-negative and CXCR3-positive cells shared TRBV-TRBJ usage, while memory cells differed.

About this clonotype itself: Its antigen remains unknown.

The sequenced sample consisted of naive CXCR3- CD8+ T cells from blood. The subset was: CD45RO-CCR7+CD27+CD95- naive CD8+ T cells lacking CXCR3 (TNR3-). The receptor was derived from a human donor in good health. Some clones in this sample may be carry-over from other donors' samples. The chain recombines TRBV10-3 with TRBJ2-3; with no DNA, the TCRdb D assignment of TRBD2 cannot be verified. The CDR3: CAISESPSGVTDTQYF.